This T cell receptor (beta chain) was sequenced in a study of shared clonotypes between healthy human individuals. Study-wide points: Of the naive CD4 clonotypes, approximately 5% were shared across a handful of donors. For sorted subsets, rarefaction showed incomplete sequencing despite large depth.

Produced via immunoSEQ multiplex PCR; TCRdb's table is partial and in-frame only. This sample yields approximately 600,000 clones, of which roughly 96% are seen a single time; over 0.1% belongs to the top ten. Naive CD8 isolation took CD45RO-negative cells positively selected for CCR7 and excluded terminally differentiated effector memory CD45RA+ cells. The study drew its donors from healthy HIV-negative adults without recent acute infections or vaccinations. The germline V gene encodes CDR1 SEHNR and CDR2 FQNEAQ (reference sequence). The V and J ends lost 3 bases and 3 bases, in that order; junction bases with no gene match: 3. This CDR3 is built from 15 residues. This clone was counted once. Its antigen is not identified.

The source material was naive CD8+ T cells sorted from blood. This chain links TRBV7-9 with TRBJ2-1; 9 bases align to TRBD2. The TCR was taken from a woman aged 25 to 39 in good health. DNA for the CDR3: TGTGCCAGCAGCTTTATAGCGGGGGTCTACAATGAGCAGTTCTTC. This gives the protein CASSFIAGVYNEQFF. Full variable domain (missing parts from reference TRBV7-9 and TRBJ2-1): DTGVSQNPRHKITKRGQNVTFRCDPISEHNRLYWYRQTLGQGPEFLTYFQNEAQLEKSRLLSDRFSAERPKGSFSTLEIQRTEQGDSAMYLCASSFIAGVYNEQFFGPGTRLTVL.